This T cell receptor beta chain is drawn from a study of shared clonotypes between healthy human individuals. Study at large: Aged 18 to 49, the donors were a couple of women and a few men. Overall study findings and caveats: Researchers found naive subsets generally carried larger estimated richness than memory subsets. Rarefaction indicated that sorted-subset sequencing remained incomplete although depth was large.

The method was immunoSEQ multiplex PCR; TCRdb's version includes in-frame clones alone and lacks a portion of them. The sample holds nearly 600,000 clones, less than 97% seen once. Germline CDR1 is SNHLY and CDR2 is FYNNEI. The length of the CDR3 is 17 residues. Germline trimming cut 6 bases from V and 2 bases from J; bases unmatched to any gene: 10. A note on this clone: The target antigen is unknown.

The naive CD8 population came from CD45RO-negative cells selected for CCR7, without terminally differentiated effector memory CD45RA+ cells. This sequence originates from a woman aged 30 to 39 in good health. The chain has TRBV2 and TRBJ2-7, with 13 nucleotides matching TRBD2. The sequenced sample consisted of naive CD8+ T cells sorted from blood. CDR3 DNA: TGTGCCAGCAGAGTAGGGACTAGCGGGACCAAACCCTACGAGCAGTACTTC. Its protein product is CASRVGTSGTKPYEQYF.